A single sample is the source of the 10 T cell receptor beta chains below, sequenced in a study of post-analysis software for immune sequencing data. The antigens of these receptors remain unknown. Unique molecular identifiers were built into the TCR beta cDNA libraries. One entry per CDR3 protein, called by TCRdb with MiXCR from the PCR reads. The data show some 690,000 distinct CDR3 sequences, more than 50% seen once. Findings and caveats of the study: Higher frequency in patients than in controls was seen for several TRBV segments, with TRBV5-6, TRBV5-1 and TRBV20-1 among them.

Sequenced sample: blood. The origin of the receptors is a girl aged 2 to 10 with multiple sclerosis.

V gene TRBV6-6 combines with J gene TRBJ1-1, with D maybe TRBD1 (5 bases). The CDR3 loop spans 15 amino acids. Trimming left V 5 bases short and J 2 bases short, with 15 bases between. CDR1 MNHNY and CDR2 SVGAGI come from the germline V gene (reference sequence). In DNA, the CDR3 is TGTGCCAGCAGTCCCGGCGGCAGGGAAAACACTGAAGCTTTCTTT. Translation gives CASSPGGRENTEAFF.

The genes are TRBV3-1 and TRBJ2-7; TRBD2 aligns across 7 bases. The closer fit of TRBJ2-5 to the DNA end suggests the J call may be wrong. Germline V lookup: CDR1 LGHDT, CDR2 YNNKEL (reference sequence). The CDR3 runs 12 residues. CDR3 sequence reads: CASTPGGETQYF. The CDR3 DNA follows: TGTGCCAGCACCCCGGGGGGTGAGACCCAGTACTTC.

The chain recombines TRBV3-1 with TRBJ2-5; D tentatively reads TRBD1 or TRBD2 (6 bases each). V lost 4 bases and J lost 4, with 13 bases in between. Germline V CDR1 and CDR2: LGHDT, YNNKEL (reference sequence). This CDR3 has 14 amino acids. In DNA, the CDR3 is TGTGCCAGCAGCCGTAGGGGGGCTGTAGAGACCCAGTACTTC. Translated, it gives CASSRRGAVETQYF.

A single count supports this clonotype. The chain combines TRBV6-2 or TRBV6-3 with TRBJ2-6; no definite D call. The germline gives CDR1 MNHEY, CDR2 SVGEGT. The CDR3 contains 15 residues. Trimming took off 9 bases at V and 4 bases at J, with 16 bases between the two ends. The CDR3 is CASSRNYPGANVLTF. CDR3 bases: TGTGCCAGTAGTCGGAATTATCCCGGGGCCAACGTCCTGACTTTC.

CDR3 sequence reads: CASSLGGQPRGYTF. CDR3 in DNA: TGTGCCAGCAGTTTAGGGGGACAACCTCGCGGCTACACCTTC. This chain links TRBV12-3 or TRBV12-4 with TRBJ1-2; a possible D gene is TRBD1 (6 bases). The germline V and J ends were trimmed by 1 base and 8 bases, with 14 bases remaining between them. The CDR3 totals 14 residues.

The V and J genes are TRBV20-1 and TRBJ2-1; 12 nucleotides agree with TRBD2. The J call is doubtful: the DNA matches TRBJ2-7 better. CDR1 DFQATT and CDR2 SNEGSKA come from the germline V gene (reference sequence). This CDR3 has 15 amino acids. As DNA, the CDR3 is TGCAGTGCCCGAGGACTAGCGGGATTCTACAATGAGCAGTACTTC. Translating it yields CSARGLAGFYNEQYF.

The CDR3 sequence is CASSPGGAGRSYEQYF. DNA for the CDR3: TGTGCCAGCAGCCCCGGTGGGGCTGGCAGATCCTACGAGCAGTACTTC. The rearrangement joins TRBV6-5 to TRBJ2-7; possible D gene TRBD1, 5 bases. The germline V gene has CDR1 MNHEY and CDR2 SVGAGI. The germline V and J ends were trimmed by 6 bases and 1 base, with 19 bases remaining between them. CDR3 length: 16 amino acids.

CDR3 coding DNA: TGCGCCAGCAGCCAAGTTGAAATGGGGACAGGGGACTATGGCTACACCTTC. This sequence encodes CASSQVEMGTGDYGYTF. The chain carries TRBV4-1 and TRBJ1-2; TRBD1 matches at 10 bases. After removal of 1 base from V and 3 bases from J, the junction contained 8 bases not matched to a gene. There are 17 residues in the CDR3. CDR1 MGHRA and CDR2 YSYEKL come from the germline V gene.

The chain is built from TRBV6-2 or TRBV6-3 and TRBJ2-7, with D maybe TRBD1 (6 bases). The J call may be in error: the DNA end matches TRBJ2-5 better. CDR3 size: 14 residues. Germline V CDR1 and CDR2: MNHEY, SVGEGT. Here the CDR3 DNA reads TGTGCCAGCACCCACCGGACAGCCCAAGAGACCCAGTACTTC. The encoded protein is CASTHRTAQETQYF.

This rearrangement joins TRBV7-9 to TRBJ1-2; a possible D gene is TRBD1 (5 bases). Germline loops: CDR1 SEHNR, CDR2 FQNEAQ (reference sequence). This CDR3 region has 17 residues. Trimming removed 1 base from V and 3 bases from J, with 18 bases in between. In DNA form, the CDR3 reads TGTGCCAGCAGCTTAGGAGGTGTAACAGGTCCCCACTATGGCTACACCTTC. Translation gives CASSLGGVTGPHYGYTF.